These 28 T cell receptor beta chains share one sample of origin, sequenced in a study of T-cell memory formation after mild COVID-19. Each CDR3 protein is one row after TCRdb ran MiXCR on the 5' RACE reads. The sample records around 260,000 distinct CDR3 sequences, roughly 16% being singletons. The sequenced sample was PBMCs or a T cell subset sorted from them (not recorded which). These receptor sequences come from a man between 18 and 35 years old who had mild COVID-19 (a few samples of this study predate the infection). Cell type and time point are not known.

This clonotype occurred many times. The gene calls are TRBV7-9 and TRBJ2-7, with a possible D match to TRBD2 (5 bases). Germline V CDR1 and CDR2: SEHNR, FQNEAQ (reference sequence). This CDR3 is 13 amino acids long. The V end was cut by 3 bases, the J end by 4 bases, with 10 bases between. The CDR3 DNA sequence: TGTGCCAGCAGCTTCAGCTCGGGATACGAGCAGTACTTC. Translated, it gives CASSFSSGYEQYF.

There are a few counts of this clonotype. The chain uses TRBV4-3 and TRBJ2-7, with TRBD1 identical over 9 bases. The CDR3 has 16 residues. V was clipped by 4 bases and J by 4 bases; unmatched bases: 11. Germline V gene sequence: CDR1 LGHNA, CDR2 YSLEER. DNA for the CDR3: TGCGCCAGCAGCCTATCGGGATGGACAGGGGCATACGAGCAGTACTTC. Encoded protein: CASSLSGWTGAYEQYF.

This rearrangement joins TRBV20-1 to TRBJ2-1; D gene ambiguous. Trimming took 6 bases from V and 6 from J, leaving 12 bases between them. CDR3 length: 12 amino acids. CDR1 and CDR2 (germline): DFQATT, SNEGSKA (reference sequence). CDR3 loop: CSAQDGINEQFF. In nucleotides, the CDR3 is TGCAGTGCCCAGGACGGAATCAATGAGCAGTTCTTC.

This chain joins TRBV5-1 and TRBJ1-1; 7 nucleotides line up with TRBD1. Per the germline V gene, CDR1 is SGHRS and CDR2 is YFSETQ. Germline trimming cut 0 bases from V and 1 base from J; bases unmatched to any gene: 3. The CDR3 loop spans 15 amino acids. CDR3 protein: CASSLVAGGNTEAFF. Written as DNA, the CDR3 is TGCGCCAGCAGCTTGGTTGCAGGGGGGAACACTGAAGCTTTCTTT. The variable domain in full, with the rest retrieved from reference TRBV5-1 and TRBJ1-1, is KAGVTQTPRYLIKTRGQQVTLSCSPISGHRSVSWYQQTPGQGLQFLFEYFSETQRNKGNFPGRFSGRQFSNSRSEMNVSTLELGDSALYLCASSLVAGGNTEAFFGQGTRLTVV.

This clonotype has only a few counts. The chain carries TRBV4-1 and TRBJ1-3, with 8 nucleotides matching TRBD1. The CDR3 sequence is 17 residues long. Germline CDR1 is MGHRA and CDR2 is YSYEKL. V lost 1 base and J lost 2; bases outside the gene matches: 7. This chain's CDR3 is CASSQAGTGPTGNTIYF. Here the CDR3 DNA reads TGCGCCAGCAGCCAAGCCGGGACAGGCCCCACTGGAAACACCATATATTTT.

This clonotype was observed a few times. The chain is built from TRBV20-1 and TRBJ2-1; 9 bases are a match to TRBD2. The CDR3 sequence is 16 residues long. CDR1 and CDR2 from the germline V gene are DFQATT and SNEGSKA (reference sequence). Germline trimming cut 6 bases from V and 2 bases from J; bases unmatched to any gene: 11. DNA for the CDR3: TGCAGTGCCCTCCGGGAGGCGGGGGGGGCCTACAATGAGCAGTTCTTC. This translates into CSALREAGGAYNEQFF.

The sample holds a few counts of this clonotype. V and J are TRBV7-8 and TRBJ2-3; 9 bases agree with TRBD1. Germline V CDR1 and CDR2: SGHVS, FQNEAQ. Trimming removed 3 bases from V and 4 bases from J; junction bases left unmatched: 2. The CDR3 consists of 14 residues. The CDR3 DNA reads as TGTGCCAGCAGCTTCCGGGACAGGGCAGATACGCAGTATTTT. Translating gives CASSFRDRADTQYF.

The chain employs TRBV9 and TRBJ1-2; no reliable D call. CDR1 is SGDLS, CDR2 YYNGEE, per germline. The CDR3 length is 16 residues. V lost 3 bases and J lost 0, with 15 bases in between. CDR3 loop: CASSGGQQSANYGYTF. Here the CDR3 DNA reads TGTGCCAGCAGCGGAGGGCAGCAATCCGCTAACTATGGCTACACCTTC.

The V call is TRBV7-2, the J call TRBJ1-2; D is ambiguous. Germline V gives CDR1 SGHTA, CDR2 FQGNSA. This CDR3 has 14 amino acids. V lost 0 bases and J lost 6, with 11 bases in between. The chain's CDR3 is CASSLAPVGNGYTF. DNA of the CDR3: TGTGCCAGCAGCTTAGCCCCCGTGGGGAATGGCTACACCTTC.

The DNA of the CDR3 is TGTGCCAGCAGCTTAATAGGACAGTCATATGGCTACACCTTC. Translating it yields CASSLIGQSYGYTF. The genes are TRBV7-2 and TRBJ1-2; possibly TRBD1 for D (6 bases). Trimming took 2 bases from V and 5 from J, leaving 12 bases between them. The CDR3 contains 14 residues. Germline values: CDR1 SGHTA, CDR2 FQGNSA.

This clonotype was counted between two and nine times. The V call is TRBV5-1, the J call TRBJ2-3, with a weak D call TRBD2 (5 bases). CDR1 and CDR2 from the germline V gene are SGHRS and YFSETQ. V lost 4 bases and J 0 bases, leaving 15 bases between the germline ends. There are 16 residues in the CDR3. CDR3 DNA sequence: TGCGCCAGCAGCCTTGAATGGACTTCTAGCACAGATACGCAGTATTTT. This encodes CASSLEWTSSTDTQYF.

V gene TRBV7-2 combines with J gene TRBJ1-4, with D possibly TRBD1 on 5 matching bases. Germline V gene data show CDR1 as SGHTA and CDR2 as FQGNSA. This CDR3 spans 16 amino acids. Trimming shortened V by 2 bases and J by 8 bases, and 18 bases separated the two germline ends. CDR3 nucleotide sequence: TGTGCCAGCAGCTTATATGAGCCAGGGATCTCCGAAAAACTGTTTTTT. This codes for CASSLYEPGISEKLFF.

The chain uses TRBV20-1 and TRBJ2-3; D is perhaps TRBD1 (6 bases). V lost 1 base to trimming and J lost 0 bases, with 23 bases between them. Germline CDR1 is DFQATT and CDR2 is SNEGSKA (reference sequence). This CDR3 has 19 residues. DNA of the CDR3: TGCAGTGCTAGAGGGCTCCAGGGGCGACAGGCCATTAGCACAGATACGCAGTATTTT. It specifies CSARGLQGRQAISTDTQYF.

CDR3 residues: CASKPRGLYGYTF. CDR3 bases: TGCGCCAGCAAACCGAGGGGGCTCTATGGCTACACCTTC. The chain combines TRBV4-1 with TRBJ1-2; TRBD1 aligns across 7 bases. Germline loops: CDR1 MGHRA, CDR2 YSYEKL. This CDR3 has 13 amino acids. Unmatched junction bases numbered 6, after V lost 7 bases and J lost 4 bases.

This clonotype was observed many times. This chain connects TRBV6-4 to TRBJ2-2; weak D call: TRBD2 (6 bases). The CDR3 has 13 amino acids. Germline CDR1 MRHNA, CDR2 SNTAGT. The ends were cut back, 3 bases at V and 4 bases at J, with 6 bases in the middle. This CDR3 is CASSETSTGELFF. The CDR3 bases are TGTGCCAGCAGTGAGACTAGCACCGGGGAGCTGTTTTTT.

V and J are TRBV14 and TRBJ2-1; D unresolved. V was shortened by 1 base and J by 9 bases, with 4 bases between the two germline ends. CDR1 is SGHDN, CDR2 FVKESK, per germline. The CDR3 loop spans 11 amino acids. The CDR3: CASSQGLEQFF. CDR3 in DNA: TGTGCCAGCAGCCAAGGACTTGAGCAGTTCTTC.

This clonotype was recorded many times. The chain is built from TRBV4-1 and TRBJ2-3; D is uncertain. Germline CDR1 MGHRA, CDR2 YSYEKL. The CDR3 runs to 15 residues. Trimming took 4 bases from V and 0 from J, leaving 11 bases between them. CDR3 loop: CASSLQGRSTDTQYF. CDR3 bases: TGCGCCAGCAGCCTACAAGGCCGAAGCACAGATACGCAGTATTTT.

This clonotype was recorded a few times. J is TRBJ2-1 and V is TRBV14; no firm D call. Deletions cut 0 bases from V and 4 bases from J, with 10 bases between. Germline V gives CDR1 SGHDN, CDR2 FVKESK. The CDR3 length is 15 residues. As DNA, the CDR3 is TGTGCCAGCAGCCAAGAAATAATCAGTTACAATGAGCAGTTCTTC. It translates to CASSQEIISYNEQFF.

The V gene is TRBV19, the J gene TRBJ1-3; 8 bases fit TRBD1. Trimming took 7 bases from V and 3 from J; bases not matched to a gene: 5. The CDR3 totals 14 residues. Germline CDR1 is LNHDA and CDR2 is SQIVND (reference sequence). The CDR3 protein is CASTTTGDGNTIYF. CDR3 DNA sequence: TGTGCCAGTACCACGACAGGGGATGGAAACACCATATATTTT. The full variable domain, in which reference TRBV19 and TRBJ1-3 provide the parts outside the CDR3, is DGGITQSPKYLFRKEGQNVTLSCEQNLNHDAMYWYRQDPGQGLRLIYYSQIVNDFQKGDIAEGYSVSREKKESFPLTVTSAQKNPTAFYLCASTTTGDGNTIYFGEGSWLTVV.

This clonotype appeared a few times. A much larger clone lies a single base off, so this may be a read error. The chain uses TRBV6-5 and TRBJ1-1; possible D gene TRBD1, 5 bases. V was shortened by 0 bases and J by 5 bases, with 7 bases between the two germline ends. The germline CDR1 and CDR2 sequences are MNHEY and SVGAGI. The CDR3 has 13 amino acids. In DNA form, the CDR3 reads TGTGCCAGCAGTTACTCGTGGGGGACTGAAGCTTTCTTT. The encoded protein is CASSYSWGTEAFF.

This clonotype was seen only a few times. This chain uses TRBV5-1 with TRBJ2-3; D possibly corresponds to TRBD2 (5 bases). Germline values: CDR1 SGHRS, CDR2 YFSETQ. The V and J ends lost 1 base and 6 bases respectively, with 21 bases between them. This CDR3 spans 17 amino acids. The CDR3 region is CASSLIPSRLNTDTQYF. The CDR3 nucleotides read TGCGCCAGCAGCTTGATACCGTCCAGACTAAACACGGATACGCAGTATTTT.

The rearrangement links TRBV12-3 or TRBV12-4 to TRBJ1-1; D gene uncertain. The CDR3 is 13 residues long. With 7 bases removed from V and 1 base from J, the gap between germline ends came to 10 bases. CDR3 residues: CASIPTRNTEAFF. Here the CDR3 DNA reads TGTGCCAGCATTCCGACAAGGAACACTGAAGCTTTCTTT.

The V and J genes are TRBV5-1 and TRBJ1-6; a weak D match, TRBD1 (6 bases). In germline, CDR1 is SGHRS, CDR2 YFSETQ. Trimming removed 4 bases from V and 10 bases from J, with 18 bases in between. This CDR3 region has 15 residues. CDR3 coding DNA: TGCGCCAGCAGCACCAACGAGGGGGAATACTCACCCCTCCACTTT. Amino acids: CASSTNEGEYSPLHF.

This sequence joins TRBV7-2 and TRBJ2-4, with unresolved D. CDR3 length equals 14 residues. Trimming stripped 7 bases from V and 0 bases from J, with 10 bases between. The germline CDR1 and CDR2 sequences are SGHTA and FQGNSA. Here the CDR3 DNA reads TGTGCCAGCAACCTAGGAGTAGCCAAAAACATTCAGTACTTC. This codes for CASNLGVAKNIQYF.

CDR3 amino acids: CASNPGQAYNEQFF. The CDR3 DNA is TGCGCCAGCAATCCGGGACAGGCCTACAATGAGCAGTTCTTC. This rearrangement joins TRBV4-1 to TRBJ2-1; TRBD1 matches at 8 bases. The CDR3 sequence is 14 residues long. Germline trimming cut 7 bases from V and 2 bases from J; bases unmatched to any gene: 4. Germline assignment: CDR1 MGHRA and CDR2 YSYEKL.

This clonotype was seen more than once but under ten times. The genes are TRBV18 and TRBJ2-3, with D tentatively TRBD1 (5 bases). V was trimmed by 3 bases and J by 5 bases, leaving 18 bases between them. Germline lookup yields CDR1 KGHSH and CDR2 LQKENI. The CDR3 loop spans 16 amino acids. The CDR3 loop is CASSPAVGVRKDTQYF. CDR3 DNA sequence: TGTGCCAGCTCACCGGCGGTAGGGGTGAGGAAAGATACGCAGTATTTT.

This clonotype was observed a few times. The V call is TRBV9, the J call TRBJ2-7, with 9 bases lining up with TRBD1. The CDR3 covers 15 residues. J lost 2 bases, V lost 0 bases, and 3 bases had no gene match. Looked up from germline, CDR1 is SGDLS and CDR2 is YYNGEE. The CDR3 DNA sequence: TGTGCCAGCAGCGTAGGAACAGGGGGCCCCTACGAGCAGTACTTC. Its protein product is CASSVGTGGPYEQYF. The full variable domain, completed using reference TRBV9 and TRBJ2-7, is DSGVTQTPKHLITATGQRVTLRCSPRSGDLSVYWYQQSLDQGLQFLIQYYNGEERAKGNILERFSAQQFPDLHSELNLSSLELGDSALYFCASSVGTGGPYEQYFGPGTRLTVT.

This clonotype was recorded a few times. The chain combines TRBV4-1 with TRBJ1-1, with D hard to call. Per germline, CDR1 MGHRA and CDR2 YSYEKL. This CDR3 contains 12 residues. Trimming removed 6 bases from V and 1 base from J, with 6 bases in between. CDR3 in amino acids: CASRQQNTEAFF. The CDR3 DNA follows: TGCGCCAGCAGACAGCAGAACACTGAAGCTTTCTTT.